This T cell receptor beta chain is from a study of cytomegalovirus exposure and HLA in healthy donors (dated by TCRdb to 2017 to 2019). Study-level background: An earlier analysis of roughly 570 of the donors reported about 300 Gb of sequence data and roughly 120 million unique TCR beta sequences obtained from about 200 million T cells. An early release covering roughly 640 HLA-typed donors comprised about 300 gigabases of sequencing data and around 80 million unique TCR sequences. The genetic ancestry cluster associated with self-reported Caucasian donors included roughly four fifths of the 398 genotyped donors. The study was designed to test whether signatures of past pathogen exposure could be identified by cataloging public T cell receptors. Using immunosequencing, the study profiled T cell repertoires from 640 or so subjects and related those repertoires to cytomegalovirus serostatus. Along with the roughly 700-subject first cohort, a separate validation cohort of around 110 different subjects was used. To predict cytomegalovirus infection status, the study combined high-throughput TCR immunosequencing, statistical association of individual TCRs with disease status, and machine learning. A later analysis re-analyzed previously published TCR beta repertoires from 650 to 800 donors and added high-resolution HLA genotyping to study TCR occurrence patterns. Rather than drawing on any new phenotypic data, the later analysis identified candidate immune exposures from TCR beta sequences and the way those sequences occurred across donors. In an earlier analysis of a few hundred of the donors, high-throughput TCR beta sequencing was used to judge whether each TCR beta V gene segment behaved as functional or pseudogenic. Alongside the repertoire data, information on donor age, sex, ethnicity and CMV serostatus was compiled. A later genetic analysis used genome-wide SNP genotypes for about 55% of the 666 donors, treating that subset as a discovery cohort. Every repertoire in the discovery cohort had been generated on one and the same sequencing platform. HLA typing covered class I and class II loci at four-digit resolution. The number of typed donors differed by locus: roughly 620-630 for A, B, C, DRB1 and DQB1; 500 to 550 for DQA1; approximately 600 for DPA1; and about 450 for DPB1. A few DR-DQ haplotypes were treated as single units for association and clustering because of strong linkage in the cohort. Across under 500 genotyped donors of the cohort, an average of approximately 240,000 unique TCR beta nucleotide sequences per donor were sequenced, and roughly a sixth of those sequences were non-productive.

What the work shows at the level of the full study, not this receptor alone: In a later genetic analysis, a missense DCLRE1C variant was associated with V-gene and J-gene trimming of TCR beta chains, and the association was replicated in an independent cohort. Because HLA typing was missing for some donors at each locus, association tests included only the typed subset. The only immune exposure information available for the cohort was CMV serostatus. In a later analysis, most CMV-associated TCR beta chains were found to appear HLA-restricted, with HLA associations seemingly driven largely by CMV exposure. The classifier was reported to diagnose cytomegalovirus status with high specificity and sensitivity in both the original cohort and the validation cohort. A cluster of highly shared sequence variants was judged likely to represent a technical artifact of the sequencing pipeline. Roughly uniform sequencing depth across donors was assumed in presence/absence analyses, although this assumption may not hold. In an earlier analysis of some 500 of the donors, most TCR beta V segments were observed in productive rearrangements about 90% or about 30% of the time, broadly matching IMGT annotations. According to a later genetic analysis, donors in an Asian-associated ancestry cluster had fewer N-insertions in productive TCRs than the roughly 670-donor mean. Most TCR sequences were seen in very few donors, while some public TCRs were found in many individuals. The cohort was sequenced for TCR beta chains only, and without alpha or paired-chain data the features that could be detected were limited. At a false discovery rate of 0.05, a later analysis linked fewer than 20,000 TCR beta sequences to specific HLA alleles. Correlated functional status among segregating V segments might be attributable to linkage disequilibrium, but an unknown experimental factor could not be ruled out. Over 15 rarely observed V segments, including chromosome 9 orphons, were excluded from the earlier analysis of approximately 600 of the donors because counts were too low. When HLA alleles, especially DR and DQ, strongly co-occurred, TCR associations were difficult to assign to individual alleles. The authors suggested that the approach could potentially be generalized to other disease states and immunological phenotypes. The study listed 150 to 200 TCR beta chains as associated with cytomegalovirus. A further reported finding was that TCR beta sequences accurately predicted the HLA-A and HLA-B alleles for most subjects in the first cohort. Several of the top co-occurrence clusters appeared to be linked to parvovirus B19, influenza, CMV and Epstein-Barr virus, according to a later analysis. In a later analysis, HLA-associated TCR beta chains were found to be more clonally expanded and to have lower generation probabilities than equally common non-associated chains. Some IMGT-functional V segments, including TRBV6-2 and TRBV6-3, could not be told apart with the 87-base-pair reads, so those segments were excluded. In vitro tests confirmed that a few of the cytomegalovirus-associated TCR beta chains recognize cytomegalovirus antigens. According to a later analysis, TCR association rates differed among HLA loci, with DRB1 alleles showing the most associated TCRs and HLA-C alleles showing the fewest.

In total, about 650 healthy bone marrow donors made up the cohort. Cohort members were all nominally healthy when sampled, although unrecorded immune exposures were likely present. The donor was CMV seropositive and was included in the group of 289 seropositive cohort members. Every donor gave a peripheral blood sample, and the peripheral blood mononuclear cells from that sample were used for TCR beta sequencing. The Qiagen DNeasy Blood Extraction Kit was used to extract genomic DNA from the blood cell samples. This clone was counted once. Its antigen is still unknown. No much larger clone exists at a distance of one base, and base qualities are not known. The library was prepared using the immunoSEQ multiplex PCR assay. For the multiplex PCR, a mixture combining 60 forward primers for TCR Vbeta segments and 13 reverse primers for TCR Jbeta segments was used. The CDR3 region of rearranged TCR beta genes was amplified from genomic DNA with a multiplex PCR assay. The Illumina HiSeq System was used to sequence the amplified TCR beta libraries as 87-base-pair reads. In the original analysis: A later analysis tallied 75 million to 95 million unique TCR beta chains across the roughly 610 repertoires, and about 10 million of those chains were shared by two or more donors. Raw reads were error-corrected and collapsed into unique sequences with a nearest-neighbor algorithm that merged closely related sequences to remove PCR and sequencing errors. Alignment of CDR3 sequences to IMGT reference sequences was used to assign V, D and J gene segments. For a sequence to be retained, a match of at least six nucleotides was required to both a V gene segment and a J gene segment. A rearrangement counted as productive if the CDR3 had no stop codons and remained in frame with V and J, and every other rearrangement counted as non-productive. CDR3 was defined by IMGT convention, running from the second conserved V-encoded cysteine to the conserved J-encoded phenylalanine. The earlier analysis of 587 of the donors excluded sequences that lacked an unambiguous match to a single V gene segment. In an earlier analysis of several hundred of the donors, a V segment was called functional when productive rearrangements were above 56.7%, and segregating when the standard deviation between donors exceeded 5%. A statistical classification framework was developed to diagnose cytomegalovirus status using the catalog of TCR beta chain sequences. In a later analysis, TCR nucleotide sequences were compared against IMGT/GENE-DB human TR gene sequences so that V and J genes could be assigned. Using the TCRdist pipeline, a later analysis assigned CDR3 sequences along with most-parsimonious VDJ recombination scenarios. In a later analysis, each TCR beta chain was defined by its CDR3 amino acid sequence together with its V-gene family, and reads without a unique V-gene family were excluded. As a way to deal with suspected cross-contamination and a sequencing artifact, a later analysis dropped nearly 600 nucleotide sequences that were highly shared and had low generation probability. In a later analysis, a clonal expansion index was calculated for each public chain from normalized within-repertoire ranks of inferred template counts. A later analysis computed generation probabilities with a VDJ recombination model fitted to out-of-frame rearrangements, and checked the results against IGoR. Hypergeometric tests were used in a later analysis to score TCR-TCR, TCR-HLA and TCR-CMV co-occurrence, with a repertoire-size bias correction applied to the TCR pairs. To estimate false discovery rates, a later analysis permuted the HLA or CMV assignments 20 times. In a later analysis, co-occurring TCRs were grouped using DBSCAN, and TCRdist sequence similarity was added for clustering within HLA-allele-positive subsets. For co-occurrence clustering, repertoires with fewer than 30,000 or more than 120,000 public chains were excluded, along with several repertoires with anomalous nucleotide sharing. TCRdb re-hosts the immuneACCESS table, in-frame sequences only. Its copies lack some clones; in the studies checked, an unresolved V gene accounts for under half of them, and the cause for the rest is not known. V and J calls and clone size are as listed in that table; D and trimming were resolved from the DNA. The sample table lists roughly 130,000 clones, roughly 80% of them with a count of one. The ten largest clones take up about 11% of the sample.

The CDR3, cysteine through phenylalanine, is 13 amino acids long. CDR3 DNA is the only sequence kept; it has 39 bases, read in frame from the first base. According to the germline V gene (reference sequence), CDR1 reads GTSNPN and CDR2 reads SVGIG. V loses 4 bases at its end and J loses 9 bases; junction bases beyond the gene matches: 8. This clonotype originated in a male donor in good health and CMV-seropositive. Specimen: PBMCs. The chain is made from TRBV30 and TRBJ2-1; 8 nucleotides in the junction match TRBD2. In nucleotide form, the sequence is TGTGCCTGGAAGCAGCGGGAGTCGGGTGAGCAGTTCTTC. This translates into CAWKQRESGEQFF.